This T cell receptor (beta chain) appears in the sequencing data of a study of blood T cell repertoires in COVID-19. Across the study: Both acute and convalescent COVID-19 samples were obtained from the United States, Italy and Spain.

Generated by immunoSEQ multiplex PCR, the TCRdb table keeps only in-frame clones and is missing some. The sample lists over 150,000 clones, roughly 80% occurring once. Trimming took 5 bases from V and 16 from J; bases not matched to a gene: 12. CDR1 is MRHNA, CDR2 SNTAGT, per germline. There are 14 residues in the CDR3. This clone has at least ten counts. This receptor was identified in a man aged 70-80 years with acute or convalescent COVID-19. Sequencing was done on a sample of peripheral blood. The chain carries TRBV6-4 and TRBJ2-1; TRBD1 matches 12 bases. The CDR3 DNA is TGTGCCAGCAGTCCGGGACAGGGGGCGACACCGAAATTCTTC. Translated: CASSPGQGATPKFF.